The present entry profiles one TCR beta chain with its context. The sample originates from a study of T cell changes during pregnancy in multiple sclerosis. TCRdb's copy holds only in-frame clones and misses some; the assay was immunoSEQ multiplex PCR. The sample holds about 64,000 clones, around 96% seen once. CDR1 is LNHNV, CDR2 YYDKDF, per germline (reference sequence). There are 10 residues in the CDR3. This chain joins TRBV15 and TRBJ1-1; TRBD1 is a possible D gene (5 bases). This sample comprised CD8+ T cells from peripheral blood mononuclear cells, obtained after pregnancy. The TCR sequence derives from a female donor with multiple sclerosis, enrolled in a pregnancy study. For the CDR3, the DNA is TGTGAGGGGAGGGAAACTGAAGCTTTCTTT. Translation gives CEGRETEAFF.